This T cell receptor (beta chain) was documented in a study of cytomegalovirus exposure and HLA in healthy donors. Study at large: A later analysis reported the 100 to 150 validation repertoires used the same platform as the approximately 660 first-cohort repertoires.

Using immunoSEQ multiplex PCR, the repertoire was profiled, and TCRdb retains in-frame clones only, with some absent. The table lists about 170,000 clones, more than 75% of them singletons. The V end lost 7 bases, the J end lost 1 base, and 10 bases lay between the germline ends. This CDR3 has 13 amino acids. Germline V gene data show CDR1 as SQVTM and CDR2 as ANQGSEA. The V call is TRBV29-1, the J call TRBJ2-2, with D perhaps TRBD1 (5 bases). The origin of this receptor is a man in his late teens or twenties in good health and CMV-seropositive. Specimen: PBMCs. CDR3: CSAETVNTGELFF. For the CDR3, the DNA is TGCAGCGCGGAGACAGTGAACACCGGGGAGCTGTTTTTT.